This record concerns one T cell receptor beta chain sequence. Its binding antigen is unknown. No base qualities exist here, and no much larger clone lies one base off it. The sample originates from a study of identical twins listed by TCRdb under 2016. About the full investigation: TCR alpha and beta repertoires from monozygotic twins, unrelated adults of various ages and cord blood were deep-sequenced to test whether fetal clonotypes persist. To rule out contamination, replicate twin experiments were performed at different times with different library preparation protocols. Findings and caveats that apply to the study as a whole: In beta out-of-frame sequences, excess twin sharing was weaker, because having fewer shared sequences lowered the signal-to-noise ratio. Abundant cord blood beta clonotypes had fewer insertions, young adult naive repertoires showed a similar but weaker trend, and memory repertoires showed no such trend. In monozygotic twins, recombination models systematically underestimated out-of-frame TCR alpha sharing, but the models matched the sharing seen between unrelated individuals. Zero-insertion analyses could be partly confounded by invariant T cells such as MAIT and iNKT, although diverse VJ usage argued against such confounding for most clonotypes. Compared with coincidental sharing between unrelated individuals, an excess of low generation-probability sequences was observed among out-of-frame TCR alpha sequences shared between twins. Because the same donors could not be followed over many years, the conclusions depended on cross-sectional statistical analysis.

Every donor was a healthy Caucasian. Three pairs of female monozygotic twins, all aged roughly 18 to 29 years, were included in the twin cohort. The RNA used for TCR libraries was isolated from peripheral blood mononuclear cells. The method was 5' RACE. Sequencing used an Illumina HiSeq 2000. Template switching added a universal primer binding site, and the final cDNA carried a unique molecular identifier that allowed TCR cDNA molecules to be counted accurately. First-strand cDNA for TCR alpha and beta chains was synthesized from specific primers in the conserved constant-segment region. To control for contamination, every cDNA library was double barcoded, receiving both a SMART-Mk sample barcode and Illumina barcodes. TruSeq adapter sequences and Illumina sample barcodes were added in two successive PCR steps. The Illumina HiSeq platform was used with custom primers to sequence TCR alpha and beta cDNA libraries. Concerning the study's data processing: Unique molecular identifiers were extracted from raw reads with MiGEC, and CDR3 positions were determined with MiXCR. Recombination models were inferred per individual with the repgenHMM and IGoR tools using an EM algorithm. Shared clonotypes were analyzed with the tcR package in R, and sharing was normalized by the product of cloneset sizes. To study raw recombination free of thymic and clonal selection effects, out-of-frame nonproductive sequences were analyzed. The public reads were quality trimmed at Q25 with fastp and then assembled into clones with MiXCR by TCRdb, keeping productive beta chains. When rows share a CDR3 protein, they turn into one entry using the most common DNA and genes. These V and J calls rely on TCRdb rather than the paper's analysis. Recorded for this sample are 690,000 or so distinct CDR3 sequences; 8.5% to 9.5% of them occurred a single time. The top ten constitute roughly 0.97% of the sample.

These sequences were also reported in another study, on yellow fever vaccine responses in identical twins. That second publication adds: The T cell response to vaccination in identical twins was reported by the authors to appear partly convergent and partly personalized. In the study, vaccine-responding T cell clones were precisely tracked in identical twins.

The sequenced material came from PBMCs. The sequence was obtained from a woman between 18 and 30 years old in good health.

The nucleotide sequence is TGCGCCAGCAACCTCGGGGCACCCACAGATACGCAGTATTTT. Translated, this is CASNLGAPTDTQYF. The chain was built from TRBV5-1 and TRBJ2-3; the D gene is tentatively TRBD1 or TRBD2, each matching 5 bases. The CDR3 sequence holds 14 residues, the cysteine and phenylalanine included. Only the CDR3 part of the read is kept: 42 bases, read in frame from the first base. Cut back by 6 bases and 2 bases, the V and J ends lie 13 bases apart. CDR1 and CDR2, per the germline V gene, are SGHRS and YFSETQ.